The 28 T cell receptor beta chains below all came from one sample that was sequenced in a study of blood T cell repertoires in COVID-19. Sequenced by immunoSEQ multiplex PCR; TCRdb stores in-frame clones only, minus some. The sample contains 150,000 to 200,000 clones, around four fifths of which appear only once. The specimen was peripheral blood. The receptors were sampled from a man in his 60s with COVID-19, enrolled during active disease.

This chain links TRBV11-3 with TRBJ2-2; a possible D gene is TRBD1 (5 bases). Trimming removed 6 bases from V and 7 bases from J, with 12 bases in between. Germline CDR1 is SGHNT and CDR2 is YENEEA. The CDR3 is 13 residues long. The CDR3 DNA sequence: TGTGCCAGCAGTCGACAGACCAACGGGGAGCTGTTTTTT. This encodes CASSRQTNGELFF.

This clone showed up just a few times. The rearrangement uses TRBV28 and TRBJ1-1; unclear D gene. The CDR3 runs to 13 residues. V lost 4 bases and J lost 1, with 7 bases in between. Germline loops: CDR1 MDHEN, CDR2 SYDVKM. The CDR3 DNA follows: TGTGCCAGCAGTTCCCTAAGGAACACTGAAGCTTTCTTT. Its translation: CASSSLRNTEAFF. Combining the CDR3 with reference TRBV28 and TRBJ1-1 gives the whole variable domain DVKVTQSSRYLVKRTGEKVFLECVQDMDHENMFWYRQDPGLGLRLIYFSYDVKMKEKGDIPEGYSVSREKKERFSLILESASTNQTSMYLCASSSLRNTEAFFGQGTRLTVV.

This chain uses TRBV9 with TRBJ2-2; D remains ambiguous. The ends were cut back, 3 bases at V and 4 bases at J, with 10 bases in the middle. Germline assignment: CDR1 SGDLS and CDR2 YYNGEE. The CDR3 is made up of 14 amino acids. CDR3 residues: CASSARPGTGELFF. The DNA of the CDR3 is TGTGCCAGCAGCGCAAGGCCGGGCACCGGGGAGCTGTTTTTT.

The V and J genes are TRBV6-4 and TRBJ2-3; TRBD2 is a possible D gene (6 bases). The V and J ends lost 3 bases and 5 bases respectively, with 12 bases between them. CDR1 and CDR2 from the germline V gene are MRHNA and SNTAGT. This CDR3 is 14 amino acids long. The CDR3 sequence: CASSDGGTRDTQYF. CDR3 nucleotide sequence: TGTGCCAGCAGTGATGGCGGGACCAGAGATACGCAGTATTTT.

This clone was observed a few times. This chain links TRBV28 with TRBJ1-5, with D maybe TRBD1 (5 bases). This CDR3 contains 14 residues. Trimming took 5 bases from V and 3 from J, leaving 11 bases between them. Germline assignment: CDR1 MDHEN and CDR2 SYDVKM. CDR3 sequence (DNA): TGTGCCAGCAGTCCCGACAGTTACAATCAGCCCCAGCATTTT. This codes for CASSPDSYNQPQHF.

The V call is TRBV19, the J call TRBJ1-1; D remains ambiguous. V gave up 7 bases and J gave up 0 bases, with 9 bases separating them. The length of the CDR3 is 13 residues. Germline V CDR1 and CDR2: LNHDA, SQIVND (reference sequence). The CDR3 DNA is TGTGCCAGTACCCCCCCCGTGAACACTGAAGCTTTCTTT. Its translation is CASTPPVNTEAFF.

The V call is TRBV21-1, the J call TRBJ1-5; no DNA check was done on the table's D call, TRBD1. TRBV21-1 is a recognized pseudogene. The CDR3 loop spans 13 amino acids. CDR3 amino acids: CASSRPINQPQHF. The CDR3 nucleotides read TGTGCCAGCAGCAGGCCGATTAATCAGCCCCAGCATTTT.

The chain joins TRBV30 to TRBJ1-1, with a possible D match to TRBD1 (5 bases). In germline, CDR1 is GTSNPN, CDR2 SVGIG (reference sequence). The CDR3 totals 10 residues. V lost 8 bases and J lost 11, with 15 bases in between. The CDR3 DNA reads TGTGCCGGGGCGAGGGTGCGGGCTTTCTTT. The encoded protein is CAGARVRAFF.

This clone was seen only once. V usage is TRBV7-3 and J usage is TRBJ1-6; D is ambiguous. V was trimmed by 5 bases and J by 4 bases, leaving 6 bases between them. This CDR3 spans 13 amino acids. Germline CDR1 and CDR2: SGHTA and FQGTGA. CDR3 DNA: TGTGCCAGCAGCCGGGAGTATAATTCACCCCTCCACTTT. This sequence encodes CASSREYNSPLHF.

The J gene is TRBJ2-1, the V gene TRBV7-2; no firm D call. Trimming shortened V by 1 base and J by 6 bases, and 13 bases separated the two germline ends. The CDR3 extends over 15 amino acids. Germline CDR1 SGHTA, CDR2 FQGNSA. CDR3 nucleotides: TGTGCCAGCAGCTTAGGCCCTAGATTTTCCAATGAGCAGTTCTTC. Its translation: CASSLGPRFSNEQFF.

The table lists this clone with a count of one. The V call is TRBV27, the J call TRBJ2-1; D unclear. This CDR3 spans 12 amino acids. Germline assignment: CDR1 MNHEY and CDR2 SMNVEV (reference sequence). Trimming took 4 bases from V and 4 from J, leaving 5 bases between them. This CDR3 reads CASSSLYNEQFF. In DNA form, the CDR3 reads TGTGCCAGCAGTTCCCTGTACAATGAGCAGTTCTTC.

The chain combines TRBV29-1 with TRBJ1-1; D perhaps matches TRBD1 (6 bases). Germline-derived CDR1 and CDR2 are SQVTM and ANQGSEA. V was clipped by 6 bases and J by 7 bases, with 12 bases between them. The CDR3 runs 11 residues. For the CDR3, the DNA is TGCAGCGTCAAGGGACATGTTGAAGCTTTCTTT. Encoded protein: CSVKGHVEAFF.

The rearrangement uses TRBV5-1 and TRBJ1-1, with D possibly TRBD1 on 5 matching bases. The CDR3 loop spans 12 amino acids. V dropped 5 bases and J dropped 7 bases, with 12 bases sitting between them. Germline V gene lookup returns CDR1 SGHRS and CDR2 YFSETQ. The CDR3 region has the DNA TGCGCCAGCAGTAGCGGGGGGGTTGAAGCTTTCTTT. This gives the protein CASSSGGVEAFF.

The chain couples TRBV5-5 to TRBJ1-5; a weak D match, TRBD1 (6 bases). CDR1 is SGHKS, CDR2 YYEKEE, per germline (reference sequence). V was shortened by 4 bases and J by 8 bases, with 22 bases between the two germline ends. The CDR3 spans 16 residues. As DNA, the CDR3 is TGTGCCAGCAGCATGGACGGGCGAATGGGGGCAGAGCCCCAGCATTTT. Protein: CASSMDGRMGAEPQHF. Combining the CDR3 with reference TRBV5-5 and TRBJ1-5 gives the whole variable domain DAGVTQSPTHLIKTRGQQVTLRCSPISGHKSVSWYQQVLGQGPQFIFQYYEKEERGRGNFPDRFSARQFPNYSSELNVNALLLGDSALYLCASSMDGRMGAEPQHFGDGTRLSIL.

The chain couples TRBV3-1 (or the pseudogene TRBV3-2) to TRBJ2-3; 8 bases match TRBD2. Per germline, CDR1 LGHDT and CDR2 YNNKEL (reference sequence). J gave up 0 bases and V 4 bases, and 9 bases lay outside the gene matches. The CDR3 loop spans 17 amino acids. The CDR3 loop is CASSPPRLAHSTDTQYF. The CDR3 nucleotides are TGTGCCAGCAGCCCCCCTAGACTAGCGCATAGCACAGATACGCAGTATTTT.

The chain joins TRBV10-2 to TRBJ1-2, with 7 bases that match TRBD1. With V trimmed by 6 bases and J by 5 bases, 12 bases remained unmatched. The CDR3 spans 15 residues. Per germline, CDR1 WSHSY and CDR2 SAAADI. In nucleotides, the CDR3 is TGCGCCAGCAGCTTAGGACAGGCTTCTTCATATGGCTACACCTTC. Its protein product is CASSLGQASSYGYTF.

The chain uses TRBV28 and TRBJ1-1, with D tentatively TRBD1 (5 bases). Germline V gives CDR1 MDHEN, CDR2 SYDVKM. V lost 3 bases and J 6 bases, leaving 11 bases between the germline ends. The CDR3 sequence is 13 residues long. The CDR3 bases are TGTGCCAGCAGTTTGCCCCAGGGATCTGAAGCTTTCTTT. It is translated as CASSLPQGSEAFF.

The CDR3 loop reads CASSILAGANTGELFF. DNA of the CDR3: TGTGCCAGTAGTATACTAGCGGGTGCGAACACCGGGGAGCTGTTTTTT. The rearrangement joins TRBV19 to TRBJ2-2; 8 nucleotides match TRBD2. CDR3 length: 16 amino acids. The germline CDR1 and CDR2 sequences are LNHDA and SQIVND (reference sequence). The trim removed 2 bases at V and 0 bases at J, leaving 2 bases unmatched.

V usage is TRBV6-5 and J usage is TRBJ1-6; maybe TRBD1 (6 bases). The CDR3 covers 16 residues. CDR1 MNHEY and CDR2 SVGAGI come from the germline V gene. With 1 base removed from V and 14 bases from J, the gap between germline ends came to 21 bases. Written as DNA, the CDR3 is TGTGCCAGCAGTTACTTTGGGACGCGAGGGGGTTCGGCCCTCCACTTT. Translation gives CASSYFGTRGGSALHF.

The V call is TRBV9, the J call TRBJ2-7, with D possibly being TRBD2 (5 bases). Germline assignment: CDR1 SGDLS and CDR2 YYNGEE. The CDR3 totals 13 residues. Trimming removed 0 bases from V and 6 bases from J, with 10 bases in between. The CDR3 loop reads CASSVATSGEQYF. CDR3 bases: TGTGCCAGCAGCGTAGCTACTAGTGGCGAGCAGTACTTC.

This sequence joins TRBV10-3 and TRBJ1-2; 9 nucleotides agree with TRBD1. The ends lost 6 bases at V and 6 bases at J; junction bases unmatched: 8. This CDR3 is built from 14 residues. The V gene's germline CDR1 is ENHRY and CDR2 SYGVKD. In DNA, the CDR3 is TGTGCCATCAGGGACCGGGACAGGGTAGATGGCTACACCTTC. It encodes CAIRDRDRVDGYTF.

The chain uses TRBV5-1 and TRBJ2-1, with 9 bases lining up with TRBD2. V lost 4 bases and J lost 7; bases outside the gene matches: 9. There are 15 residues in the CDR3. Germline V gives CDR1 SGHRS, CDR2 YFSETQ. CDR3 sequence reads: CASSPLGSGRNEQFF. The CDR3 DNA follows: TGCGCCAGCAGCCCCCTCGGTAGCGGGAGAAATGAGCAGTTCTTC.

This clone was recorded once. The chain recombines TRBV10-3 with TRBJ2-1, with D possibly being TRBD2 (6 bases). Germline V gene lookup returns CDR1 ENHRY and CDR2 SYGVKD. The CDR3 spans 16 residues. V lost 6 bases and J 1 base, leaving 16 bases between the germline ends. The DNA for the CDR3 is TGTGCCATCAGGGCCAGTTCGGGGGTTTCCTACAATGAGCAGTTCTTC. Translated: CAIRASSGVSYNEQFF.

The V and J genes are TRBV19 and TRBJ2-6, with D unresolved. The V end lost 4 bases, the J end lost 0 bases, and 10 bases lay between the germline ends. The CDR3 is 16 amino acids. Germline V gene data show CDR1 as LNHDA and CDR2 as SQIVND (reference sequence). Written as DNA, the CDR3 is TGTGCCAGTAGTAAGTTCGGCGGCTCTGGGGCCAACGTCCTGACTTTC. This sequence encodes CASSKFGGSGANVLTF.

The rearrangement links TRBV2 to TRBJ2-1; 10 bases match TRBD1. With V trimmed by 11 bases and J by 4 bases, 8 bases remained unmatched. Per the germline V gene, CDR1 is SNHLY and CDR2 is FYNNEI. The CDR3 length is 14 residues. The chain's CDR3 is CASNRDRGYNEQFF. CDR3 in DNA: TGTGCCTCCAACCGGGACAGGGGTTACAATGAGCAGTTCTTC.

This sequence joins TRBV5-1 and TRBJ1-3; D not resolved. The CDR3 has 14 residues. Germline assignment: CDR1 SGHRS and CDR2 YFSETQ. V was trimmed by 7 bases and J by 0 bases, leaving 11 bases between them. The CDR3 spells CASAEKSSGNTIYF. Written as DNA, the CDR3 is TGCGCCAGCGCTGAAAAGAGCTCTGGAAACACCATATATTTT.

This rearrangement joins TRBV9 to TRBJ2-5; D gene uncertain. Trimming removed 3 bases at V and 5 bases at J, with 11 bases between. Germline V gives CDR1 SGDLS, CDR2 YYNGEE. The CDR3 runs 13 residues. The CDR3 protein is CASSGEPRETQYF. The CDR3 DNA sequence: TGTGCCAGCAGCGGCGAACCTCGGGAGACCCAGTACTTC. Full variable domain (rest looked up from reference TRBV9 and TRBJ2-5): DSGVTQTPKHLITATGQRVTLRCSPRSGDLSVYWYQQSLDQGLQFLIQYYNGEERAKGNILERFSAQQFPDLHSELNLSSLELGDSALYFCASSGEPRETQYFGPGTRLLVL.

The J gene is TRBJ2-3, the V gene TRBV25-1; TRBD2 agrees at 8 bases. Germline CDR1 and CDR2: MGHDK and SYGVNS. The V and J ends lost 5 bases and 3 bases, in that order; junction bases with no gene match: 4. The CDR3 loop spans 14 amino acids. Here the CDR3 DNA reads TGTGCCAGCAGTCCGTTAGCGGGAACAGATACGCAGTATTTT. It yields the protein CASSPLAGTDTQYF.